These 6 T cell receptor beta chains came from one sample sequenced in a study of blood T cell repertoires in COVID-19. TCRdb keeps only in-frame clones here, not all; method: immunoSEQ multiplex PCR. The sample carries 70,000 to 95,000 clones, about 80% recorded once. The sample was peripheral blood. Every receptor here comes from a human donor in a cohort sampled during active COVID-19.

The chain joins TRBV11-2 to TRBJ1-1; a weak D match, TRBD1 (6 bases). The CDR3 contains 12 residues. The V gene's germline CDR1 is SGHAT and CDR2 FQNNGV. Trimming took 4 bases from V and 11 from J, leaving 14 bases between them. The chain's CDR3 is CASSSRQVSAFF. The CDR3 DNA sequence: TGTGCCAGCAGCTCCCGACAGGTCTCTGCTTTCTTT. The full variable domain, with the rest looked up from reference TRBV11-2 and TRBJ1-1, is EAGVAQSPRYKIIEKRQSVAFWCNPISGHATLYWYQQILGQGPKLLIQFQNNGVVDDSQLPKDRFSAERLKGVDSTLKIQPAKLEDSAVYLCASSSRQVSAFFGQGTRLTVV.

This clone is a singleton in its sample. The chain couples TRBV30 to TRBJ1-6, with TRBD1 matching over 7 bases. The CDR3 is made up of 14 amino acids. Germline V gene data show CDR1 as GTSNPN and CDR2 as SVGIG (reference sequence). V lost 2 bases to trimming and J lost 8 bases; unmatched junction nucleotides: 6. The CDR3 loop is CAWSNRDSHSPLHF. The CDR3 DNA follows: TGTGCCTGGAGTAACCGGGACAGCCATTCACCCCTCCACTTT.

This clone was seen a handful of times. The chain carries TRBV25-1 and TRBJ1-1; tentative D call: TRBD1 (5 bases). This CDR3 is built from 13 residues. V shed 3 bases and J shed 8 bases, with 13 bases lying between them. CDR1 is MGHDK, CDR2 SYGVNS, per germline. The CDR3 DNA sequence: TGTGCCAGCAGTGAGGGGCGGCATTCGGAAGCTTTCTTT. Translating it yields CASSEGRHSEAFF.

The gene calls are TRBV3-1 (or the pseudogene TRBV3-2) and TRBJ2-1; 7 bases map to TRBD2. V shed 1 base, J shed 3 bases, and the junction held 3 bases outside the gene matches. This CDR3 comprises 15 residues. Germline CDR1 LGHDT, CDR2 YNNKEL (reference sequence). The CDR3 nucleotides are TGTGCCAGCAGCCAAGGGGGGGGTCGCTACAATGAGCAGTTCTTC. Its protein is CASSQGGGRYNEQFF.

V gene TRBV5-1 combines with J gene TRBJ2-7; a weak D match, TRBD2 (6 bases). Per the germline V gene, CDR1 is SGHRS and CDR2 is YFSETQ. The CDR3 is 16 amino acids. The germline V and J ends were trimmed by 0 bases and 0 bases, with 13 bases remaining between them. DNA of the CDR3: TGCGCCAGCAGCTTGGCCAGTAGCGGAAGCTCCTACGAGCAGTACTTC. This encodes CASSLASSGSSYEQYF.

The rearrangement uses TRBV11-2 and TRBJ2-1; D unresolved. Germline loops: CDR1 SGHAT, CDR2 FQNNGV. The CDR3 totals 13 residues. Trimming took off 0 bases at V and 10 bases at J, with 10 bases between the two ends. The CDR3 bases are TGTGCCAGCAGCTTAGAGGTGTTCGGGGAGCAGTTCTTC. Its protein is CASSLEVFGEQFF.